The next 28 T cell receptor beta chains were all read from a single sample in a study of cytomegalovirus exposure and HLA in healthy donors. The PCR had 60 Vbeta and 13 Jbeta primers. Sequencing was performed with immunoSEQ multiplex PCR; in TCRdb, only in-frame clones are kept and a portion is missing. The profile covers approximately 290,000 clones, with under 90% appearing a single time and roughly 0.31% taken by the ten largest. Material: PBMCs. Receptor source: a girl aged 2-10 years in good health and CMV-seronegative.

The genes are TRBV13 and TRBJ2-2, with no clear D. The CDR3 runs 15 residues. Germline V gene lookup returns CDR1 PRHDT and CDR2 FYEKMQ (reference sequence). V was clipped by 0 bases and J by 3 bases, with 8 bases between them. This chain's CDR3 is CASSLGETDTGELFF. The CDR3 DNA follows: TGTGCCAGCAGCTTAGGGGAGACGGACACCGGGGAGCTGTTTTTT.

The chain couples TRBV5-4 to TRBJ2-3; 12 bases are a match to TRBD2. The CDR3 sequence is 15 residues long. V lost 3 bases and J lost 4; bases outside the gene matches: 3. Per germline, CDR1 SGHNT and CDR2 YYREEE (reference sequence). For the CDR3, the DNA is TGTGCCAGCAGCTGGACTAGCGGGACGGCAGATACGCAGTATTTT. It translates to CASSWTSGTADTQYF. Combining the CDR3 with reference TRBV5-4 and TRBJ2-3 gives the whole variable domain ETGVTQSPTHLIKTRGQQVTLRCSSQSGHNTVSWYQQALGQGPQFIFQYYREEENGRGNFPPRFSGLQFPNYSSELNVNALELDDSALYLCASSWTSGTADTQYFGPGTRLTVL.

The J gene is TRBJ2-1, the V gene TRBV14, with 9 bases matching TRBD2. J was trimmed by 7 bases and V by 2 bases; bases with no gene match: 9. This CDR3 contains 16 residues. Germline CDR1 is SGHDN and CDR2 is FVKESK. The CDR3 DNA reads TGTGCCAGCAGCCAACTAGCGGGACCATGGGGAAATGAGCAGTTCTTC. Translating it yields CASSQLAGPWGNEQFF. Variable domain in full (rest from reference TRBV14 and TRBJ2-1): EAGVTQFPSHSVIEKGQTVTLRCDPISGHDNLYWYRRVMGKEIKFLLHFVKESKQDESGMPNNRFLAERTGGTYSTLKVQPAELEDSGVYFCASSQLAGPWGNEQFFGPGTRLTVL.

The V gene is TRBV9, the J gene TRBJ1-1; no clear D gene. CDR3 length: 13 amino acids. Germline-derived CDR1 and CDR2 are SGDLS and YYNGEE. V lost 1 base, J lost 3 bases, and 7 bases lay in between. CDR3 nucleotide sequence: TGTGCCAGCAGCGTACGACTCTACACTGAAGCTTTCTTT. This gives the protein CASSVRLYTEAFF.

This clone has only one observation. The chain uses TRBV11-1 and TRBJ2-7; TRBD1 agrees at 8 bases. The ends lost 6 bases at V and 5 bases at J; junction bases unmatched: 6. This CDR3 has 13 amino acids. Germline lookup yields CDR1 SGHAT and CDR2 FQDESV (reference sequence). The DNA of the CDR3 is TGTGCCAGCAGGGGCGGGACAGGCCACGAGCAGTACTTC. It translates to CASRGGTGHEQYF.

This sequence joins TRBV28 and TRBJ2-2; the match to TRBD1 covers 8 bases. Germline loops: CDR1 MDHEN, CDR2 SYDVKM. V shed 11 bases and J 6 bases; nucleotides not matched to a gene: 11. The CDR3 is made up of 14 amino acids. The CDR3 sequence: CASNSGGRAGELFF. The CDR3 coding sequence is TGTGCCTCCAACTCAGGGGGCAGGGCCGGGGAGCTGTTTTTT. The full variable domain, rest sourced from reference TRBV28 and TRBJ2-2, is DVKVTQSSRYLVKRTGEKVFLECVQDMDHENMFWYRQDPGLGLRLIYFSYDVKMKEKGDIPEGYSVSREKKERFSLILESASTNQTSMYLCASNSGGRAGELFFGEGSRLTVL.

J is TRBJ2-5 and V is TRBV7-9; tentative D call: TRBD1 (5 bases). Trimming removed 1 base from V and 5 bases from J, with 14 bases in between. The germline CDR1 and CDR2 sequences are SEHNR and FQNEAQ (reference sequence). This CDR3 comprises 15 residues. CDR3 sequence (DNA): TGTGCCAGCAGCTTAGTCAGGGCCCTTATCGAGACCCAGTACTTC. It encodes CASSLVRALIETQYF.

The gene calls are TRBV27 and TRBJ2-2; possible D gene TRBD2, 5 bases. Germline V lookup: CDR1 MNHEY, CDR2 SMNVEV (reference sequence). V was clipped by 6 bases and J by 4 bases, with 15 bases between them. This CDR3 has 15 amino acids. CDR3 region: CASRTDGGITGELFF. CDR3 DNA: TGTGCCAGCAGGACGGACGGAGGAATCACCGGGGAGCTGTTTTTT.

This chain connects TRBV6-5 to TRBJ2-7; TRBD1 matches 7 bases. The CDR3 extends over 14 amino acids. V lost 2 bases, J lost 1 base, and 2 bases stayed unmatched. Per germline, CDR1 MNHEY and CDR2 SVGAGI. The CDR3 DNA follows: TGTGCCAGCAGTTACAAGGGACAGTCCTACGAGCAGTACTTC. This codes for CASSYKGQSYEQYF.

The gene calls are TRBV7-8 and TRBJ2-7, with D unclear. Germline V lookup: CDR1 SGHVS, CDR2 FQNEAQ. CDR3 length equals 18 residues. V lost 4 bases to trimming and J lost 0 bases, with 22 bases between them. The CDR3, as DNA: TGTGCCAGCAGCTCCCTCCCGGTGCCAGCGCCTCTCTCCTACGAGCAGTACTTC. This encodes CASSSLPVPAPLSYEQYF.

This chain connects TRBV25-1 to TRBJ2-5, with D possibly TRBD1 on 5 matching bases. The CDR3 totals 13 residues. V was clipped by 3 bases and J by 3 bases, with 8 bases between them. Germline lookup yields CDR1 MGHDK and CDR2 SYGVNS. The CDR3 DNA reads TGTGCCAGCAGTGACAGGGCAAAAGAGACCCAGTACTTC. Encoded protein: CASSDRAKETQYF.

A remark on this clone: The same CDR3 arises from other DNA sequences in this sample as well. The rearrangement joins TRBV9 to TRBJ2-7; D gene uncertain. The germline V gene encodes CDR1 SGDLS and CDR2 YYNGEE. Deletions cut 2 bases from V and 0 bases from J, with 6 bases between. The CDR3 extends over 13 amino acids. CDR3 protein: CASSVGSSYEQYF. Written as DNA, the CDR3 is TGTGCCAGCAGCGTTGGTAGCTCCTACGAGCAGTACTTC.

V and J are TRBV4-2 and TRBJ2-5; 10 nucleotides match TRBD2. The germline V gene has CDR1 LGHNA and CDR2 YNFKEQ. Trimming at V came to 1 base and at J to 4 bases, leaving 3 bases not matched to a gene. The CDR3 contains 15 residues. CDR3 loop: CASSQASGGVETQYF. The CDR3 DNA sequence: TGTGCCAGCAGCCAAGCAAGCGGGGGGGTAGAGACCCAGTACTTC.

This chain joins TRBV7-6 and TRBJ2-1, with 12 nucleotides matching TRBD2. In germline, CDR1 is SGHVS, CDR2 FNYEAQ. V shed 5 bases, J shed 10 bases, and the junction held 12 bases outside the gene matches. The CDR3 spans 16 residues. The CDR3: CASSGGLAGINREQFF. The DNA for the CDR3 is TGTGCCAGCAGCGGTGGACTAGCGGGGATTAATAGGGAGCAGTTCTTC.

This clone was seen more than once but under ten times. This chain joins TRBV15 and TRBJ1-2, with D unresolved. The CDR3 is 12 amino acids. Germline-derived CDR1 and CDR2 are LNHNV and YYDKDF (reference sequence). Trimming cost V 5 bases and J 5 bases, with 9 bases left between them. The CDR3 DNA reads TGTGCCACCAGCGCAGGACTATATGGCTACACCTTC. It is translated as CATSAGLYGYTF.

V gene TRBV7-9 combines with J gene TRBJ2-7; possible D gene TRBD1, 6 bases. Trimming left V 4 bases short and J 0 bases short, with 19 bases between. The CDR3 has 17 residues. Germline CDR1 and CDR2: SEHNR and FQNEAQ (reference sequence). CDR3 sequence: CASSSPTGTRISYEQYF. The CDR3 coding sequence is TGTGCCAGCAGCTCCCCAACCGGGACACGGATCTCCTACGAGCAGTACTTC.

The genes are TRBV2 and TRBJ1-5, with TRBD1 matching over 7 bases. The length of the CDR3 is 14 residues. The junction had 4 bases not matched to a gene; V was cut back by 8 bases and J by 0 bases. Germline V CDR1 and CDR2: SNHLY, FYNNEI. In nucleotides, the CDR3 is TGTGCCAGCGGACAGGACCATAGCAATCAGCCCCAGCATTTT. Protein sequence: CASGQDHSNQPQHF. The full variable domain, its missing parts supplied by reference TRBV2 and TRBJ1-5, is EPEVTQTPSHQVTQMGQEVILRCVPISNHLYFYWYRQILGQKVEFLVSFYNNEISEKSEIFDDQFSVERPDGSNFTLKIRSTKLEDSAMYFCASGQDHSNQPQHFGDGTRLSIL.

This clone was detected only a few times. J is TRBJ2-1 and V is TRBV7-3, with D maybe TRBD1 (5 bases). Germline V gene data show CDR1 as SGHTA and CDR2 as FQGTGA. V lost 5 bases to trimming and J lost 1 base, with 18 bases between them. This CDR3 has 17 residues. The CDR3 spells CASSRPTGQGSYNEQFF. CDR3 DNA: TGTGCCAGCAGCCGACCGACGGGTCAGGGTTCCTACAATGAGCAGTTCTTC.

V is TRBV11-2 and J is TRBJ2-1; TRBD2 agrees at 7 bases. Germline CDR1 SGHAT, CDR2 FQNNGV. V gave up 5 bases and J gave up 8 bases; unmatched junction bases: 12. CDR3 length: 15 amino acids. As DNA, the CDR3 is TGTGCCAGCAGCCTTAACAGCGGGACGGGGGATGAGCAGTTCTTC. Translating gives CASSLNSGTGDEQFF.

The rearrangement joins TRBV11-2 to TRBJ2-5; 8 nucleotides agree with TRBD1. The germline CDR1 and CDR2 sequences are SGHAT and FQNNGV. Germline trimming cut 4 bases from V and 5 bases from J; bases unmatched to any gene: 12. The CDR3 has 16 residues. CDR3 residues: CASSYKAPGGGETQYF. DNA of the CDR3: TGTGCCAGCAGCTACAAGGCTCCAGGGGGCGGGGAGACCCAGTACTTC.

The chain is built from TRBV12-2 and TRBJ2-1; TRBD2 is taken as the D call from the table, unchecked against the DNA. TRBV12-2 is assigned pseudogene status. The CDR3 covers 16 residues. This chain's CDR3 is CASRLVGTSGRDEQFF. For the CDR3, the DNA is TGTGCAAGTCGCTTAGTTGGGACTAGCGGGAGAGATGAGCAGTTCTTC.

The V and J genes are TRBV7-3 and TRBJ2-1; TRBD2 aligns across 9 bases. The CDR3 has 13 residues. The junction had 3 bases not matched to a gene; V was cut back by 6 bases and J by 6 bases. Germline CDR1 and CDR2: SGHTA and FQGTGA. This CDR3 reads CASSLAGTNEQFF. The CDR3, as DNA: TGTGCCAGCAGTCTAGCGGGAACCAATGAGCAGTTCTTC.

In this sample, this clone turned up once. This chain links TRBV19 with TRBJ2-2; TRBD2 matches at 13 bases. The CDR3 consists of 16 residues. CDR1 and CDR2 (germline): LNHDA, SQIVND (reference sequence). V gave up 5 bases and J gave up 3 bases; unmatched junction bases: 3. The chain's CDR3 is CASSSGLAGHTGELFF. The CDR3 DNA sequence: TGTGCCAGTAGTTCGGGACTAGCGGGGCACACCGGGGAGCTGTTTTTT.

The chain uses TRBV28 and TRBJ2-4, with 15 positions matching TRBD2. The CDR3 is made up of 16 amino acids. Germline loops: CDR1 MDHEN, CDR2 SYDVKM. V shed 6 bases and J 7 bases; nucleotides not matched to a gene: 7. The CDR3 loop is CASRRTSGGERNIQYF. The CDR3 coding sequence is TGTGCCAGCAGGCGGACTAGCGGGGGGGAAAGGAACATTCAGTACTTC.

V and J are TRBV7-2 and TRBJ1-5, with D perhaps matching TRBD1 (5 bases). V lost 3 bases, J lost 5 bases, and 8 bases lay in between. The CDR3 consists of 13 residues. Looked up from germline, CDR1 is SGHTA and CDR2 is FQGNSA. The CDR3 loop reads CASSFRVDQPQHF. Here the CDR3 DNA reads TGTGCCAGCAGCTTCAGGGTTGATCAGCCCCAGCATTTT.

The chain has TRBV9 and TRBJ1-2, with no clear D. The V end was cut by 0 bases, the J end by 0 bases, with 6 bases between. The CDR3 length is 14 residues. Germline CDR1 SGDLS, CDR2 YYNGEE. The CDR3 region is CASSVGGPNYGYTF. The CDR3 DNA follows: TGTGCCAGCAGCGTAGGAGGTCCTAACTATGGCTACACCTTC. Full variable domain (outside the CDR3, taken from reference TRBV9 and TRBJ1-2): DSGVTQTPKHLITATGQRVTLRCSPRSGDLSVYWYQQSLDQGLQFLIQYYNGEERAKGNILERFSAQQFPDLHSELNLSSLELGDSALYFCASSVGGPNYGYTFGSGTRLTVV.

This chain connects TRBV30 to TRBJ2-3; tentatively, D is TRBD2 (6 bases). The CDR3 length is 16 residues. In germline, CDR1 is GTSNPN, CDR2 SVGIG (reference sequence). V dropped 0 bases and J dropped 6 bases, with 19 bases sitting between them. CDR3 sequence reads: CAWSVFIGGKRDTQYF. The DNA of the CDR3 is TGTGCCTGGAGTGTATTCATCGGCGGGAAGAGGGATACGCAGTATTTT. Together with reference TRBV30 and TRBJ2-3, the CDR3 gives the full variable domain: SQTIHQWPATLVQPVGSPLSLECTVEGTSNPNLYWYRQAAGRGLQLLFYSVGIGQISSEVPQNLSASRPQDRQFILSSKKLLLSDSGFYLCAWSVFIGGKRDTQYFGPGTRLTVL.

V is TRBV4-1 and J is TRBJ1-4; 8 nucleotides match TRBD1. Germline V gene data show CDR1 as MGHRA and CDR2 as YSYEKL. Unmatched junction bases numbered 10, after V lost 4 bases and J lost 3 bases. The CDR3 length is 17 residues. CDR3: CASSRLPGQEANEKLFF. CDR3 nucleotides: TGCGCCAGCAGCCGCCTCCCGGGACAGGAGGCTAATGAAAAACTGTTTTTT.